The 4 T cell receptor beta chains in this list originate from one sample, sequenced in a study of glioma-infiltrating T cells. The iRepertoire nested amplicon-rescue multiplex PCR amplified TCR alpha and beta CDR3s from RNA. Each CDR3 protein is one row after TCRdb ran MiXCR on the multiplex PCR reads. The sample has some 180,000 distinct CDR3 sequences; 32% are singletons. The sequenced material came from glioma tissue, nonneoplastic brain tissue, or PBMCs (not recorded which). These receptors were taken from a human donor with low-grade glioma or glioblastoma, undergoing nonglioma brain surgery, or in good health (not recorded which).

This rearrangement joins TRBV19 to TRBJ2-1; D perhaps matches TRBD2 (6 bases). Between the trimmed V and J ends, which lost 6 bases and 5 bases, there was a span of 14 bases. There are 14 residues in the CDR3. CDR1 LNHDA and CDR2 SQIVND come from the germline V gene (reference sequence). CDR3 in DNA: TGTGCCAGTAGAGCCTCTAGCGCACACAATGAGCAGTTCTTC. It translates to CASRASSAHNEQFF.

V and J are TRBV7-9 and TRBJ2-1; the match to TRBD2 covers 10 bases. The ends lost 5 bases at V and 14 bases at J; junction bases unmatched: 15. Germline V gene sequence: CDR1 SEHNR, CDR2 FQNEAQ (reference sequence). This CDR3 comprises 15 residues. CDR3 loop: CASSISTLTGTSEFF. Here the CDR3 DNA reads TGTGCCAGCAGCATCTCCACTCTAACCGGGACTAGCGAGTTCTTC. Complete variable domain (other parts from reference TRBV7-9 and TRBJ2-1): DTGVSQNPRHKITKRGQNVTFRCDPISEHNRLYWYRQTLGQGPEFLTYFQNEAQLEKSRLLSDRFSAERPKGSFSTLEIQRTEQGDSAMYLCASSISTLTGTSEFFGPGTRLTVL.

Many counts were recorded for this clonotype. V gene TRBV6-2 or TRBV6-3 combines with J gene TRBJ2-6, with 9 nucleotides matching TRBD2. The germline gives CDR1 MNHEY, CDR2 SVGEGT. Germline trimming cut 8 bases from V and 0 bases from J; bases unmatched to any gene: 5. The CDR3 spans 16 residues. This CDR3 is CASETSGFSGANVLTF. In DNA form, the CDR3 reads TGTGCCAGCGAGACTAGCGGTTTCTCTGGGGCCAACGTCCTGACTTTC.

Points on this clonotype: A much larger clone lies a single base off, so this may be a read error. The chain has TRBV7-2 and TRBJ2-1, with 8 bases fitting TRBD2. The CDR3 sequence is 18 residues long. The germline V gene has CDR1 SGHTA and CDR2 FQGNSA. DNA of the CDR3: TGTGCCGGCAGGTACAGGTCCCCGGCGGGAGGCGAATACAATGAGCAGTTCTTC. This encodes CAGRYRSPAGGEYNEQFF.